This entry concerns a single T cell receptor (beta chain). Antigen: not known. Losses at the gene ends were 6 bases for V and 5 bases for J; bases not matched to a gene: 9. This CDR3 spans 15 amino acids. The germline gives CDR1 MNHEY, CDR2 SVGEGT. Individual cDNA molecules each carried unique molecular identifiers attached by the library. TCRdb ran MiXCR on the RACE reads and lists one entry per CDR3 protein. Seen here are 210,000 or so distinct CDR3 sequences, about 25% observed once, and the top ten hold approximately 2.5%. This sample was taken from a study of human T cells and chemical hapten exposure. Findings and caveats of the study: Alopecia affected the donors, so their immune response may differ from healthy people's. Significantly more large CDR3 similarity clusters arose among expanded TCRs than among controls. TCRs exceeding 1 in 1000 frequency stayed unchanged with DPC sensitization.

Documented time point: patch test 3, about 24 weeks after DPC sensitization. The treatment: therapeutic diphenylcyclopropenone sensitization with weekly scalp DPC. The sample was whole blood, taken in connection with sensitization to the hapten diphenylcyclopropenone (DPC). The sequence derives from a middle-aged woman with alopecia areata. Some clones in this sample may be carry-over from other donors' samples. V is TRBV6-2 or TRBV6-3 and J is TRBJ2-7, with 11 bases matching TRBD1. The chain's CDR3 is CASSPGQGASHEQYF. CDR3 DNA sequence: TGTGCCAGCAGCCCCGGACAGGGGGCATCACACGAGCAGTACTTC.